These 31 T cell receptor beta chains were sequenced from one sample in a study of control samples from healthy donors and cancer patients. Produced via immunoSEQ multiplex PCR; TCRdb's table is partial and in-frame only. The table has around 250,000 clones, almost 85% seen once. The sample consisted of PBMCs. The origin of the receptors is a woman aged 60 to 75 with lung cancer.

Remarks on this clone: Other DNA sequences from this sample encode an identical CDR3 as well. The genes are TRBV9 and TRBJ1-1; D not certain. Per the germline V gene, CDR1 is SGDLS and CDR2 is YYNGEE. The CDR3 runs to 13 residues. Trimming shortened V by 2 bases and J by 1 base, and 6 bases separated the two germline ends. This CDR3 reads CASSVSPNTEAFF. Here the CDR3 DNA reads TGTGCCAGCAGCGTTAGTCCGAACACTGAAGCTTTCTTT. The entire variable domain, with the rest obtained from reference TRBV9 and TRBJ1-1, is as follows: DSGVTQTPKHLITATGQRVTLRCSPRSGDLSVYWYQQSLDQGLQFLIQYYNGEERAKGNILERFSAQQFPDLHSELNLSSLELGDSALYFCASSVSPNTEAFFGQGTRLTVV.

CDR3 nucleotides: TGTGCCAGCAGCACTAGGGGGGTATCTGGAAACACCATATATTTT. Translating it yields CASSTRGVSGNTIYF. The chain combines TRBV9 with TRBJ1-3; D is perhaps TRBD1 (6 bases). Germline V lookup: CDR1 SGDLS, CDR2 YYNGEE. There are 15 residues in the CDR3. Trimming stripped 4 bases from V and 1 base from J, with 12 bases between.

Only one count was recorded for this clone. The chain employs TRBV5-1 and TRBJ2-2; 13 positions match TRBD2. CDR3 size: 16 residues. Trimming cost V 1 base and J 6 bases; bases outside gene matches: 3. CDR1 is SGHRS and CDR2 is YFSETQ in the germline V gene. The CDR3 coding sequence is TGCGCCAGCAGCTTGTCGGGACTAGCGGGGTCCGGGGAGCTGTTTTTT. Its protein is CASSLSGLAGSGELFF.

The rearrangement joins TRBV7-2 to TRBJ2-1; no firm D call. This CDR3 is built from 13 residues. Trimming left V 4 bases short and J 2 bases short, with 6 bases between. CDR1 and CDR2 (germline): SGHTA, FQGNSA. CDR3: CASSSATYNEQFF. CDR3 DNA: TGTGCCAGCAGCTCCGCTACCTACAATGAGCAGTTCTTC.

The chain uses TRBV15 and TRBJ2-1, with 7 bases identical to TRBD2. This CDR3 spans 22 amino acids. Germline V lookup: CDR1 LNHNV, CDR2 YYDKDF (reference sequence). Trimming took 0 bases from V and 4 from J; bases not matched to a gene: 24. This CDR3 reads CATSRENIVAGAASDYYNEQFF. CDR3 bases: TGTGCCACCAGCAGAGAAAATATCGTGGCGGGAGCTGCCTCAGATTATTACAATGAGCAGTTCTTC.

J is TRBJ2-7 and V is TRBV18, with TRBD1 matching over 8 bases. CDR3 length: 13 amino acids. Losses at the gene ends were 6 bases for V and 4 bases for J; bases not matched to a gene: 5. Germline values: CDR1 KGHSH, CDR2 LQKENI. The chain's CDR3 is CASSGQVVYEQYF. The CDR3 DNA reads TGTGCCAGCTCGGGACAGGTAGTGTACGAGCAGTACTTC.

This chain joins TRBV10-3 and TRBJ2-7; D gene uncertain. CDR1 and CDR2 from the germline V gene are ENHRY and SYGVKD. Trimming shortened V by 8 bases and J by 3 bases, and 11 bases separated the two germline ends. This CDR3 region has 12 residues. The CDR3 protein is CAIGVAGYEQYF. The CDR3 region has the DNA TGTGCCATCGGGGTAGCAGGCTACGAGCAGTACTTC.

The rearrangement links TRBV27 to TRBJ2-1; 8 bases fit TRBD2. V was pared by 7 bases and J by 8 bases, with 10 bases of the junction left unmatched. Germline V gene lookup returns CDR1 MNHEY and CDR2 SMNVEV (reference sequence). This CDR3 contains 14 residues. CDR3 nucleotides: TGTGCCAGCAATCCCAGCGGGAGAATGGATGAGCAGTTCTTC. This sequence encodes CASNPSGRMDEQFF.

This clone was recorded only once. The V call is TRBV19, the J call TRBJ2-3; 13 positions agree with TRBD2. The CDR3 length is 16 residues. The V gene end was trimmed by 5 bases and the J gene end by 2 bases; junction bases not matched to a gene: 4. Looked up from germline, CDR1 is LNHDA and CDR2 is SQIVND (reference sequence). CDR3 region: CASSRLAGGATDTQYF. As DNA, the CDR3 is TGTGCCAGTAGTCGACTAGCGGGAGGAGCCACAGATACGCAGTATTTT. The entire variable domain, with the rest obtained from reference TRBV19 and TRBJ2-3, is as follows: DGGITQSPKYLFRKEGQNVTLSCEQNLNHDAMYWYRQDPGQGLRLIYYSQIVNDFQKGDIAEGYSVSREKKESFPLTVTSAQKNPTAFYLCASSRLAGGATDTQYFGPGTRLTVL.

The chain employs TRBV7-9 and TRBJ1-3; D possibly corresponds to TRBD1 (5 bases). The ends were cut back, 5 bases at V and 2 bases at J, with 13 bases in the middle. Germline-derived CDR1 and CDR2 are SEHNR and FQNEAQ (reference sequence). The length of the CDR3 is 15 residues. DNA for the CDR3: TGTGCCAGCAGCCCCCCGGGACCCCCTGGAAACACCATATATTTT. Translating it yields CASSPPGPPGNTIYF. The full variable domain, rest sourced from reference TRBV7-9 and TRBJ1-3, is DTGVSQNPRHKITKRGQNVTFRCDPISEHNRLYWYRQTLGQGPEFLTYFQNEAQLEKSRLLSDRFSAERPKGSFSTLEIQRTEQGDSAMYLCASSPPGPPGNTIYFGEGSWLTVV.

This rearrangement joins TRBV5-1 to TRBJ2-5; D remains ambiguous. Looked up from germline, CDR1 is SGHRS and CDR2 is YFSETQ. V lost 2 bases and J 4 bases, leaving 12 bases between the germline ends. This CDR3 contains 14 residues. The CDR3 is CASSLSWVIETQYF. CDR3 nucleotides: TGCGCCAGCAGCTTATCCTGGGTTATAGAGACCCAGTACTTC.

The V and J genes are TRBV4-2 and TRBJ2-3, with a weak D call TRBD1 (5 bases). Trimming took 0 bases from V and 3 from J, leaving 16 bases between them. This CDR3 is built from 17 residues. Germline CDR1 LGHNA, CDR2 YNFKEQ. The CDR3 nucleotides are TGTGCCAGCAGCCAAGAACGGATCTCCCCAGGGACAGATACGCAGTATTTT. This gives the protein CASSQERISPGTDTQYF.

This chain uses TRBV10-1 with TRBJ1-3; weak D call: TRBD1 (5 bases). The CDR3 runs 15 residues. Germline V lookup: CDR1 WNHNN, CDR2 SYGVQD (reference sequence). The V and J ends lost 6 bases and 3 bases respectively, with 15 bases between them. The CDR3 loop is CASRPDGARGNTIYF. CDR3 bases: TGCGCCAGCAGACCGGACGGGGCGCGTGGAAACACCATATATTTT.

The CDR3 bases are TGTGCCAGCAGCCCTGGGACAGGGGGGGCCGATACGCAGTATTTT. This codes for CASSPGTGGADTQYF. J is TRBJ2-3 and V is TRBV7-3; TRBD1 agrees at 11 bases. The CDR3 totals 15 residues. Unmatched junction bases numbered 7, after V lost 5 bases and J lost 6 bases. In germline, CDR1 is SGHTA, CDR2 FQGTGA.

The CDR3 protein is CASMGTDRNTIYF. For the CDR3, the DNA is TGTGCCAGTATGGGGACAGACAGAAACACCATATATTTT. The chain has TRBV19 and TRBJ1-3, with 7 nucleotides matching TRBD1. Germline CDR1 is LNHDA and CDR2 is SQIVND (reference sequence). Losses at the gene ends were 7 bases for V and 5 bases for J; bases not matched to a gene: 5. The CDR3 runs to 13 residues.

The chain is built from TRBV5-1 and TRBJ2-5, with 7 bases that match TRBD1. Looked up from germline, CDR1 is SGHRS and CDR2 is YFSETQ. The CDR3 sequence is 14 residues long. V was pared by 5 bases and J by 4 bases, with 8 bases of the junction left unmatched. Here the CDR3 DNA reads TGCGCCAGCAGACCCGACAGGGTGGGAGAGACCCAGTACTTC. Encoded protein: CASRPDRVGETQYF.

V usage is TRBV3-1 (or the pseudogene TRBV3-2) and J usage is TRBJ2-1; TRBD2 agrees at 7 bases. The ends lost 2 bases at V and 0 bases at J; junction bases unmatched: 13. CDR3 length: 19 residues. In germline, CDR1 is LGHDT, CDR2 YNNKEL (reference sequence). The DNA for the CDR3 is TGTGCCAGCAGCCAAAAGGGGAGAGCGGGATCCAGCTCCTACAATGAGCAGTTCTTC. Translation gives CASSQKGRAGSSSYNEQFF.

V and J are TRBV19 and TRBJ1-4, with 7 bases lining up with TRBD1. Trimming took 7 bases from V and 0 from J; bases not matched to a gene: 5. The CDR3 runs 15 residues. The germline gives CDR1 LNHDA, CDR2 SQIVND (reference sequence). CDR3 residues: CASTDRAATNEKLFF. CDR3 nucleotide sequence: TGTGCCAGTACCGACAGGGCTGCAACTAATGAAAAACTGTTTTTT.

The chain's CDR3 is CASSVGSGNPETQYF. The CDR3 DNA reads TGTGCCAGCAGCGTAGGTAGCGGGAATCCGGAGACCCAGTACTTC. This sequence joins TRBV9 and TRBJ2-5; TRBD2 matches at 8 bases. Per the germline V gene, CDR1 is SGDLS and CDR2 is YYNGEE. This CDR3 comprises 15 residues. V shed 0 bases and J 5 bases; nucleotides not matched to a gene: 6. The entire variable domain, with the rest obtained from reference TRBV9 and TRBJ2-5, is as follows: DSGVTQTPKHLITATGQRVTLRCSPRSGDLSVYWYQQSLDQGLQFLIQYYNGEERAKGNILERFSAQQFPDLHSELNLSSLELGDSALYFCASSVGSGNPETQYFGPGTRLLVL.

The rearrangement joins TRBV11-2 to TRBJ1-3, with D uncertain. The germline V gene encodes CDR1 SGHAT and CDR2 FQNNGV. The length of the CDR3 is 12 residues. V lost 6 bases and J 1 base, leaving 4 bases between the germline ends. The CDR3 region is CASRGSGNTIYF. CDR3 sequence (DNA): TGTGCCAGCAGGGGGTCTGGAAACACCATATATTTT.

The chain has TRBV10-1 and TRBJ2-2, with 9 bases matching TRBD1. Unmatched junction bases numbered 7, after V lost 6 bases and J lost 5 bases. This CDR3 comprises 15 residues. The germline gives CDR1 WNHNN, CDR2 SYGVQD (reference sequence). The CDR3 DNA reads TGCGCCAGCAGCCGATCGGGACAGGGAACCGGGGAGCTGTTTTTT. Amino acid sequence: CASSRSGQGTGELFF.

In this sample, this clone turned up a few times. DNA for the CDR3: TGTGCCAGTAGTATAATCAAGAGGGACAGGGGAAATCAGCCCCAGCATTTT. This codes for CASSIIKRDRGNQPQHF. The chain couples TRBV19 to TRBJ1-5; TRBD1 aligns across 10 bases. The V gene's germline CDR1 is LNHDA and CDR2 SQIVND (reference sequence). The CDR3 contains 17 residues. Trimming cost V 2 bases and J 4 bases; bases outside gene matches: 8.

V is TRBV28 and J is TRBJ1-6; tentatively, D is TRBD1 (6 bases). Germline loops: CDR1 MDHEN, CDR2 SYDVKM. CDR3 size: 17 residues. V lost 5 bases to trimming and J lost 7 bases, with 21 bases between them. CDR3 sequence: CASSPSSGQGPNSPLHF. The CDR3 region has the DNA TGTGCCAGCAGTCCCTCCTCGGGGCAGGGGCCAAATTCACCCCTCCACTTT.

The CDR3 region is CASSANRDQPQHF. The CDR3 bases are TGTGCCAGCAGCGCGAACAGGGATCAGCCCCAGCATTTT. The V and J genes are TRBV7-9 and TRBJ1-5, with D possibly matching TRBD1 (6 bases). This CDR3 is built from 13 residues. V was cut by 5 bases and J by 5 bases, with 10 bases left in between. CDR1 and CDR2 from the germline V gene are SEHNR and FQNEAQ (reference sequence).

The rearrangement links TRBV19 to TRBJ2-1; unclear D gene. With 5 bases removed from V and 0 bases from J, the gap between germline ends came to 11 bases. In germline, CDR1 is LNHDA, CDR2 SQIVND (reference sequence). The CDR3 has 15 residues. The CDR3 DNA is TGTGCCAGTAGTCTAGGAAAGGGCTCCTACAATGAGCAGTTCTTC. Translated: CASSLGKGSYNEQFF.

The CDR3 reads CASSVAQSGTTEAFF. Here the CDR3 DNA reads TGTGCCAGCAGCGTAGCCCAGAGTGGAACCACTGAAGCTTTCTTT. The V and J genes are TRBV9 and TRBJ1-1; D uncertain. CDR1 is SGDLS, CDR2 YYNGEE, per germline. The CDR3 length is 15 residues. V was trimmed by 0 bases and J by 4 bases, leaving 13 bases between them.

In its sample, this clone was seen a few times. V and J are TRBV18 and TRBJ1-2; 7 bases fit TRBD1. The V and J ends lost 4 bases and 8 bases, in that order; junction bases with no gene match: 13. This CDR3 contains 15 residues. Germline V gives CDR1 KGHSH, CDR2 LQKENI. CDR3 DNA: TGTGCCAGCTCACTATTCGACAAGACAGGGTACGGCTACACCTTC. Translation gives CASSLFDKTGYGYTF.

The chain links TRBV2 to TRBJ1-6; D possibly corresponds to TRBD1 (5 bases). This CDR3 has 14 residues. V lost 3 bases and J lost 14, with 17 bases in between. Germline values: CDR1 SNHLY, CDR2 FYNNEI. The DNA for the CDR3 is TGTGCCAGCAGTGAGGCGAGCGGCCCGGGGGCCCTCCACTTT. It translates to CASSEASGPGALHF.

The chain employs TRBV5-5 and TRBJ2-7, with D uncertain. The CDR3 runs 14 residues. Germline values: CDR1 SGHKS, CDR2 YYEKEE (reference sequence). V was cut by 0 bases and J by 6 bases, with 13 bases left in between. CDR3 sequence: CASSLVPGPREQYF. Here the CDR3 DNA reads TGTGCCAGCAGCTTGGTCCCAGGTCCCCGCGAGCAGTACTTC. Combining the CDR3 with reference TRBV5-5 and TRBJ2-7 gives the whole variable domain DAGVTQSPTHLIKTRGQQVTLRCSPISGHKSVSWYQQVLGQGPQFIFQYYEKEERGRGNFPDRFSARQFPNYSSELNVNALLLGDSALYLCASSLVPGPREQYFGPGTRLTVT.

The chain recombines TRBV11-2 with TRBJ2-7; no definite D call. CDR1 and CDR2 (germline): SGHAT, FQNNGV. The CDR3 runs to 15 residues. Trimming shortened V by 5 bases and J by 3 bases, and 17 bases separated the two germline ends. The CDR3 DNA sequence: TGTGCCAGCAGCAAAGAATTGGGGTTGGGCTACGAGCAGTACTTC. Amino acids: CASSKELGLGYEQYF.

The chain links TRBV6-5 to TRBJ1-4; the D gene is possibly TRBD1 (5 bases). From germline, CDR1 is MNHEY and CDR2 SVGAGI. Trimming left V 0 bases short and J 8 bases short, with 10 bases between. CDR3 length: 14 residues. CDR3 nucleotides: TGTGCCAGCAGTTACTCCAGGGCTGGGGAAAAACTGTTTTTT. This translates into CASSYSRAGEKLFF.